This TCR beta chain emerged from a study of blood T cell repertoires in COVID-19 (TCRdb year 2020). For context, the study as a whole: Samples covering the acute and convalescent phases of COVID-19 were provided by collaborators in the United States, Italy and Spain. The prospective study material was composed of cDNA or gDNA derived from T cells, B-cell-depleted T cells, or PBMCs. Deeply sampled blood TCRbeta repertoires from subjects exposed to, actively infected with, or recovered from COVID-19 were included in the dataset. A freely available public database, intended as a resource for researchers studying the immune response to SARS-CoV-2, is where the repertoires were released. Samples were obtained from the ongoing ImmuneRACE study (first 160 participants) and from 950 to 1,500 subjects provided by 6 global collaborators. Nearly every sample came with metadata listing a de-identified subject ID, COVID-19 status, age in years and sex. Where HLA class I and class II types were available, the types were taken from metadata supplied by the sample provider, not from assay-based typing.

V and J are truncated by 5 bases and 5 bases respectively, leaving an intervening sequence of 19 bases. The CDR3 sequence holds 16 residues, the cysteine and phenylalanine included. The retained sequence is limited to the CDR3, 48 bases, with the frame set at the first base. CDR1 SEHNR and CDR2 FQNEAQ were looked up in the germline V gene (reference sequence). Broader findings and caveats from the paper: The quantity of clinical and demographic metadata differed by source and by participant and was supplied without curation.

Collaborating institutions collected whole blood in K2EDTA tubes following their own protocols. For TCRbeta analysis, collaborators shipped samples in one of three forms: frozen whole blood, isolated PBMCs, or DNA extracted from either of those sample types. The immunoSEQ Assay, a bias-controlled multiplex PCR, was used to amplify TCRbeta CDR3 regions from genomic DNA. As for the original processing: Within the assay, amplification of reference gene primers was used to estimate how many nucleated cells each sample contained. To quantify the absolute abundance of each unique TCRbeta CDR3 rearrangement, sequence reads were collapsed and filtered. Productive Simpson clonality was computed per sample as the square root of Simpson's diversity index over productive rearrangements. Here the immuneACCESS table is served through TCRdb, limited to in-frame sequences with V and J called. Missing clones are a known gap in these copies; in checked studies unresolved V genes cover under half, and the rest lacks a known reason. D and trimming were read from the DNA, whereas the V and J calls and clone size are those reported in that table. The sample data list tens of thousands of clones, and roughly 84% of these were observed just once. The leading ten clones occupy about 10% of the sample.

Turning to this clone: Its binding antigen is unknown. There are no base qualities to consult, and no much larger clone falls within one base.

The sequence joins TRBV7-9 to TRBJ2-1; possibly the D gene is TRBD2, per 5 matching bases. Sequencing was carried out using peripheral blood. The receptor comes from a human donor in a cohort sampled during active COVID-19. The donor label of this sample is uncertain. CDR3 reads: CASSPGWHKAHNEQFF. The DNA is TGTGCCAGCAGCCCGGGGTGGCACAAGGCCCACAATGAGCAGTTCTTC.